This is a list of T cell receptor beta chains from one sample in a study of blood T cell repertoires in COVID-19. Clones were sequenced by immunoSEQ multiplex PCR, and TCRdb holds only the in-frame ones, with some missing. The sample lists approximately 220,000 clones; about 85% were seen once. The sample taken for sequencing was peripheral blood. These receptors originate from an elderly woman with acute or convalescent COVID-19. Each CDR3 is given with its conserved first and last residue. Each record gives: V gene, J gene, clone size, D gene, CDR3 protein, CDR3 DNA. D genes are given only for firm matches. Clone sizes are given selectively: once, few, many, or a class where the clone is expanded.

V gene: TRBV5-6; J gene: TRBJ2-2; clone size: .; D gene: TRBD2; CDR3 protein: CASSTSTSGRNTGELFF; CDR3 DNA: TGTGCCAGCAGCACCTCGACTAGCGGGAGGAACACCGGGGAGCTGTTTTTT
V gene: TRBV3-1/TRBV3-2; J gene: TRBJ1-1; clone size: .; D gene: .; CDR3 protein: CASSQVSRGNTEAFF; CDR3 DNA: TGTGCCAGCAGCCAAGTGAGTCGTGGGAACACTGAAGCTTTCTTT
V gene: TRBV6-6; J gene: TRBJ2-1; clone size: .; D gene: .; CDR3 protein: CASSPGLGSYNEQFF; CDR3 DNA: TGTGCCAGCAGTCCCGGACTCGGCTCCTACAATGAGCAGTTCTTC
V gene: TRBV12-2; J gene: TRBJ1-2; clone size: .; D gene: .; CDR3 protein: CASRLASGEASHDYGYTF; CDR3 DNA: TGTGCAAGTCGCTTAGCATCGGGGGAGGCGAGTCATGACTATGGCTACACCTTC
V gene: TRBV28; J gene: TRBJ1-1; clone size: .; D gene: TRBD1; CDR3 protein: CASRRQGNTEAFF; CDR3 DNA: TGTGCCAGCAGGCGACAGGGGAACACTGAAGCTTTCTTT
V gene: TRBV3-1/TRBV3-2; J gene: TRBJ2-5; clone size: .; D gene: .; CDR3 protein: CASSGRRIGETQYF; CDR3 DNA: TGTGCCAGCAGCGGGAGGAGGATAGGAGAGACCCAGTACTTC
V gene: TRBV28; J gene: TRBJ2-1; clone size: .; D gene: .; CDR3 protein: CASSFQWGRHYVEQFF; CDR3 DNA: TGTGCCAGCAGTTTTCAGTGGGGGAGGCACTATGTTGAGCAGTTCTTC
V gene: TRBV2; J gene: TRBJ1-4; clone size: .; D gene: TRBD1; CDR3 protein: CASRARTGLNEKLFF; CDR3 DNA: TGTGCCAGCAGGGCAAGGACAGGGCTTAATGAAAAACTGTTTTTT
V gene: TRBV16; J gene: TRBJ2-7; clone size: .; D gene: TRBD2; CDR3 protein: CASSRSPASGASYEQYF; CDR3 DNA: TGTGCCAGCAGCCGATCCCCCGCTAGCGGGGCCTCCTACGAGCAGTACTTC
V gene: TRBV13; J gene: TRBJ2-5; clone size: .; D gene: .; CDR3 protein: CASSLPRTTSGETQYF; CDR3 DNA: TGTGCCAGCAGCTTACCGCGGACTACGTCGGGGGAGACCCAGTACTTC
V gene: TRBV11-2; J gene: TRBJ2-1; clone size: .; D gene: TRBD1; CDR3 protein: CASSFGTGEVSSYNEQFF; CDR3 DNA: TGTGCCAGCAGCTTTGGGACAGGGGAAGTTAGCTCCTACAATGAGCAGTTCTTC
V gene: TRBV3-1/TRBV3-2; J gene: TRBJ1-1; clone size: .; D gene: TRBD1; CDR3 protein: CASSPGQANTEAFF; CDR3 DNA: TGTGCCAGCAGCCCGGGACAGGCAAACACTGAAGCTTTCTTT
V gene: TRBV4-2; J gene: TRBJ2-5; clone size: .; D gene: .; CDR3 protein: CASSPTGQETQYF; CDR3 DNA: TGTGCCAGCAGCCCAACAGGCCAAGAGACCCAGTACTTC
V gene: TRBV3-1/TRBV3-2; J gene: TRBJ1-2; clone size: .; D gene: .; CDR3 protein: CASTESQGNYGYTF; CDR3 DNA: TGTGCCAGCACCGAGTCACAGGGAAACTATGGCTACACCTTC
V gene: TRBV27; J gene: TRBJ2-7; clone size: .; D gene: TRBD2; CDR3 protein: CASRVLAGLEQYF; CDR3 DNA: TGTGCCAGCCGAGTATTAGCGGGGCTCGAGCAGTACTTC
V gene: TRBV30; J gene: TRBJ1-3; clone size: .; D gene: .; CDR3 protein: CAWSARSGTGNTIYF; CDR3 DNA: TGTGCCTGGAGTGCCAGGTCAGGGACTGGAAACACCATATATTTT
V gene: TRBV5-6; J gene: TRBJ1-6; clone size: .; D gene: TRBD1; CDR3 protein: CASSLDRGVSPLHF; CDR3 DNA: TGTGCCAGCAGTTTGGACAGGGGAGTTTCACCCCTCCACTTT
V gene: TRBV11-2; J gene: TRBJ2-7; clone size: .; D gene: .; CDR3 protein: CASSPLRGNYEQYF; CDR3 DNA: TGTGCCAGCAGCCCCCTCAGGGGAAACTACGAGCAGTACTTC
V gene: TRBV30; J gene: TRBJ1-1; clone size: .; D gene: TRBD1; CDR3 protein: CAWSVRGRGDTEAFF; CDR3 DNA: TGTGCCTGGAGTGTAAGGGGGCGCGGTGACACTGAAGCTTTCTTT
V gene: TRBV19; J gene: TRBJ2-5; clone size: .; D gene: .; CDR3 protein: CASSKPGEWETQYF; CDR3 DNA: TGTGCCAGTAGTAAACCAGGGGAATGGGAGACCCAGTACTTC
V gene: TRBV28; J gene: TRBJ1-3; clone size: .; D gene: .; CDR3 protein: CASSLGQPGNTIYF; CDR3 DNA: TGTGCCAGCAGTCTAGGACAGCCTGGAAACACCATATATTTT
V gene: TRBV9; J gene: TRBJ1-2; clone size: .; D gene: TRBD1; CDR3 protein: CASSVDPDRGDYGYTF; CDR3 DNA: TGTGCCAGCAGCGTAGATCCGGACAGGGGGGACTATGGCTACACCTTC
V gene: TRBV6-1; J gene: TRBJ2-7; clone size: once; D gene: TRBD1; CDR3 protein: CASSDSPGGGEQYF; CDR3 DNA: TGTGCCAGCAGTGATAGTCCAGGGGGTGGCGAGCAGTACTTC
V gene: TRBV19; J gene: TRBJ2-2; clone size: .; D gene: .; CDR3 protein: CATRVSNTGELFF; CDR3 DNA: TGTGCCACCAGGGTTTCGAACACCGGGGAGCTGTTTTTT
V gene: TRBV6-6; J gene: TRBJ1-2; clone size: .; D gene: TRBD1; CDR3 protein: CASILTGDGSDGYTF; CDR3 DNA: TGTGCCAGCATCCTGACAGGGGATGGGAGCGATGGCTACACCTTC